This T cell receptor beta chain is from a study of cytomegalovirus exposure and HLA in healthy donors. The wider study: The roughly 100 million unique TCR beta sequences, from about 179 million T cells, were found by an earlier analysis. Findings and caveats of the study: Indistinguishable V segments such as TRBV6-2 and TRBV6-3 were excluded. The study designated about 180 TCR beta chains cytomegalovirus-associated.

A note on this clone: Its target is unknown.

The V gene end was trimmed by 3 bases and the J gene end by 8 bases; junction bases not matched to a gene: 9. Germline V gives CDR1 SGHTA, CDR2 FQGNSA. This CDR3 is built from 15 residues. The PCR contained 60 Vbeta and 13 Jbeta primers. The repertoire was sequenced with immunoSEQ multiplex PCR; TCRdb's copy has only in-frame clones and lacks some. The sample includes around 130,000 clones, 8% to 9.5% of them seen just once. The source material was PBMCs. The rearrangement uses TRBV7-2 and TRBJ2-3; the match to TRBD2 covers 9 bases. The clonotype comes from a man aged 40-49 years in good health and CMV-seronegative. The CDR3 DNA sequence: TGTGCCAGCAGCTTTGGTAGCGGGGGAGGGGGTACGCAGTATTTT. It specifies CASSFGSGGGGTQYF.